This T cell receptor (beta chain) appears in the sequencing data of a study of blood T cell repertoires in COVID-19. Assay used: immunoSEQ multiplex PCR; TCRdb lists only in-frame clones, some missing. The table records approximately 210,000 clones, around 76% of them present only once. CDR3 length: 11 residues. Germline V gives CDR1 MDHEN, CDR2 SYDVKM. V shed 1 base and J shed 8 bases, with 3 bases lying between them. Specimen: PBMCs or T cells enriched from blood (not recorded which). This clonotype was sampled from a woman between 50 and 59 years old with acute COVID-19. The genes are TRBV28 and TRBJ2-1, with no clear D. The CDR3 reads CASSLFYEQFF. CDR3 DNA: TGTGCCAGCAGTTTATTCTATGAGCAGTTCTTC.